Described below is a single T cell receptor (beta chain) sequence and its context. Its antigen is unidentified. This CDR3 is built from 15 residues. The germline V gene encodes CDR1 SGHRS and CDR2 YFSETQ. V lost 1 base and J 1 base, leaving 11 bases between the germline ends. The time point is: recipient sample about 28 days before transplant, after cytoreduction. This record belongs to a study of T cell clonotyping in hematopoietic cell transplantation. Study-wide context: Recipient samples before transplant were obtained post-cytoreduction. Overall study results and limits: CD4 and CD8 repertoire contributions could not be separated without sorting. At the given depth, recipient repertoires were over 95% de novo clonotypes. After transplant, recipient diversity fell while pathologically expanded clonotypes grew through day 180.

Profiled with immunoSEQ multiplex PCR; TCRdb holds only in-frame clones, not every one. The repertoire has 25,000 to 30,000 clones, 70% to 80% of them found once; the top ten carry approximately 6.6%. The origin of this receptor is a woman in her twenties or thirties with chronic myeloid leukemia. Some clones in this sample may be carry-over from other donors' samples. This sequence joins TRBV5-1 and TRBJ2-5; D is unresolved. The source was peripheral blood mononuclear cells, collected before stem cell transplant. The CDR3 sequence is CASSLSRGIQETQYF. CDR3 DNA sequence: TGCGCCAGCAGCTTGAGCCGTGGAATCCAAGAGACCCAGTACTTC.